This entry concerns a single T cell receptor beta chain. Its antigen remains unidentified. The data originate from a study of cytomegalovirus exposure and HLA in healthy donors. Study background: Genotyping showed around 81% of roughly 400 donors falling in the Caucasian-associated ancestry cluster. Study-level results: A later analysis showed that HLA-associated TCR beta chains had undergone more clonal expansion than equally common others. TCR beta chain V- and J-gene trimming was linked, in a later analysis, to a missense variant in DCLRE1C. Through in vitro validation, three CMV-associated chains were shown to be specific for CMV antigens.

PCR was performed using 60 Vbeta and 13 Jbeta primers. Profiled with immunoSEQ multiplex PCR; TCRdb holds only in-frame clones, not every one. The sample contains around 200,000 clones, around four fifths of which appear only once. Material: PBMCs. The receptor's source is a woman aged 40 to 49 in good health and CMV-seronegative.

This CDR3 reads CASSTTSSGSTNEQFF. In DNA, the CDR3 is TGTGCCAGCAGCACGACCTCTAGCGGGAGTACGAATGAGCAGTTCTTC. This chain uses TRBV7-3 with TRBJ2-1; 10 positions agree with TRBD2. The CDR3 loop spans 16 amino acids. With 5 bases clipped from V and 7 bases from J, the junction kept 11 bases outside the gene matches. The germline V gene has CDR1 SGHTA and CDR2 FQGTGA.